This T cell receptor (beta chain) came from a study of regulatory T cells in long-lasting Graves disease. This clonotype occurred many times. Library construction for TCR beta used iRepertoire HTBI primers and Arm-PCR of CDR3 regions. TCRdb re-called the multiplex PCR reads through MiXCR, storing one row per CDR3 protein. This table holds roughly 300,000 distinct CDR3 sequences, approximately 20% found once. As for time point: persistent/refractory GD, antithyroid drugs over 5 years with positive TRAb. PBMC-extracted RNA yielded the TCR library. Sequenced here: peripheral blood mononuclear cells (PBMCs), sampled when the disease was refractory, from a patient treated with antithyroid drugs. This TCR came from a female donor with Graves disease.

This chain's CDR3 is CASSSRLILGETQYF. CDR3 DNA sequence: TGTGCCAGCAGCTCCCGCCTCATCCTGGGAGAGACCCAGTACTTC. The chain employs TRBV7-2 and TRBJ2-5; D is unclear. The germline V gene encodes CDR1 SGHTA and CDR2 FQGNSA. Trimming pared 4 bases from V and 4 bases from J, leaving 16 bases between. The CDR3 runs to 15 residues.